Reported below is one TCR beta chain. The antigen is not known. The method was immunoSEQ multiplex PCR; TCRdb's version includes in-frame clones alone and lacks a portion of them. The sample lists more than 85,000 clones; 85% to 90% were seen once. This sample is part of a study of T cell responses to AZD1222 COVID-19 vaccine. Looking at the study overall: Investigators merged groups given second doses at roughly 4 or roughly 12 weeks. Whole-study results and caveats: Spike-specific TCR breadth rose after two AZD1222 doses, and depth rose as well. The reported proportion of spike-specific TCRs targeting unmutated variant regions was nearly half.

J was trimmed by 6 bases and V by 1 base; bases with no gene match: 13. From germline, CDR1 is LGHNA and CDR2 YNFKEQ. CDR3 length: 18 residues. This chain uses TRBV4-2 with TRBJ2-1; 9 positions agree with TRBD2. This clonotype was obtained from an adult in good health. The sample here was peripheral blood, taken on day 0 of AZD1222 vaccination. CDR3 sequence reads: CASSQGRGTGTSSNEQFF. DNA for the CDR3: TGTGCCAGCAGCCAAGGTCGAGGGACCGGGACTAGCAGCAATGAGCAGTTCTTC.